These 5 T cell receptor beta chains share one sample of origin, sequenced in a study of brain T cells in children with intractable seizures. Sequencing was performed with immunoSEQ multiplex PCR; in TCRdb, only in-frame clones are kept and a portion is missing. The profile shows fewer than 150,000 clones, approximately 94% of them singletons. Sequenced here: peripheral blood, sampled at surgery. The receptors come from a boy in the first two years of life with hemimegalencephaly and intractable seizures.

The chain recombines TRBV4-2 with TRBJ2-1; D possibly corresponds to TRBD2 (5 bases). Germline V gene lookup returns CDR1 LGHNA and CDR2 YNFKEQ. The CDR3 is made up of 15 amino acids. V lost 0 bases and J 6 bases, leaving 12 bases between the germline ends. CDR3 in DNA: TGTGCCAGCAGCCAAGAGGGAGAATCTAGCAATGAGCAGTTCTTC. It codes for CASSQEGESSNEQFF.

The rearrangement uses TRBV19 and TRBJ1-3; D gene uncertain. CDR3 length: 14 amino acids. Trimming left V 7 bases short and J 0 bases short, with 10 bases between. Per germline, CDR1 LNHDA and CDR2 SQIVND (reference sequence). The chain's CDR3 is CASTRYISGNTIYF. The CDR3 DNA reads TGTGCCAGTACCAGGTACATCTCTGGAAACACCATATATTTT.

CDR3 coding DNA: TGTGCCCACTCTCGTGGAGGAGTTGAAGCTTTCTTT. Its translation: CAHSRGGVEAFF. The chain couples TRBV30 to TRBJ1-1, with D uncertain. This CDR3 has 12 residues. Trimming took 8 bases from V and 7 from J, leaving 17 bases between them. Germline CDR1 reads GTSNPN; CDR2 reads SVGIG (reference sequence).

The V call is TRBV12-3 or TRBV12-4, the J call TRBJ2-1, with D unresolved. The CDR3 loop spans 11 amino acids. With 5 bases removed from V and 15 bases from J, the gap between germline ends came to 14 bases. The DNA for the CDR3 is TGTGCCAGCAGTCCGTCGGGTAACCCGTTCTTC. Its translation: CASSPSGNPFF.

V is TRBV3-1 (or the pseudogene TRBV3-2) and J is TRBJ2-3; D gene ambiguous. Germline assignment: CDR1 LGHDT and CDR2 YNNKEL (reference sequence). V lost 1 base, J lost 0 bases, and 14 bases lay in between. The CDR3 is 17 residues long. The CDR3 DNA reads TGTGCCAGCAGCCAAGGGTCGGCCCAACCTAGCACAGATACGCAGTATTTT. Translated, it gives CASSQGSAQPSTDTQYF.